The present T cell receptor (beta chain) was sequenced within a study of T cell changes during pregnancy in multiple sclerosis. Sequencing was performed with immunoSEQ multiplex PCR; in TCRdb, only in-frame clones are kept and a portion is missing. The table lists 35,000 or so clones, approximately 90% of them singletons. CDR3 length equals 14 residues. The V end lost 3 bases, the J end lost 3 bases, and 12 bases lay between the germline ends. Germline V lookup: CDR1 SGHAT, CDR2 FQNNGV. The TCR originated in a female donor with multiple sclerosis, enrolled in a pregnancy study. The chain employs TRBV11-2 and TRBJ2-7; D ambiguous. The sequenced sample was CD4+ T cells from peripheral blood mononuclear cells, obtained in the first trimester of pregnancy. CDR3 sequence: CASSLRDFYYEQYF. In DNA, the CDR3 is TGTGCCAGCAGCTTGCGTGACTTCTACTACGAGCAGTACTTC. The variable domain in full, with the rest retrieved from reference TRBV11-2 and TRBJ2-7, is EAGVAQSPRYKIIEKRQSVAFWCNPISGHATLYWYQQILGQGPKLLIQFQNNGVVDDSQLPKDRFSAERLKGVDSTLKIQPAKLEDSAVYLCASSLRDFYYEQYFGPGTRLTVT.